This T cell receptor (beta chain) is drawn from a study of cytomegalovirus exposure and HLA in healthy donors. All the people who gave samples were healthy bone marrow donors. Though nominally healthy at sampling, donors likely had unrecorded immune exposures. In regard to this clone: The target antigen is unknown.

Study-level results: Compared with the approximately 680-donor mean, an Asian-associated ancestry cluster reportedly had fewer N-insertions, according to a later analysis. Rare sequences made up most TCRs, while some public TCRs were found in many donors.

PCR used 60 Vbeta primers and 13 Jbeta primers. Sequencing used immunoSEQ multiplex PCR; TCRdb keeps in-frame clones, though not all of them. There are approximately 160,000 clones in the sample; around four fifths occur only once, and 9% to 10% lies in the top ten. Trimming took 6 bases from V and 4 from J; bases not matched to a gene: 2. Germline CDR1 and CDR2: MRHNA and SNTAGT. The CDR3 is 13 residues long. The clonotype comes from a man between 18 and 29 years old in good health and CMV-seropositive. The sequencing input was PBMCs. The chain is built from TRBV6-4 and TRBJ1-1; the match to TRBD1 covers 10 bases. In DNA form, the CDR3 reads TGTGCCAGCAGGGACAGGGGGTCCACTGAAGCTTTCTTT. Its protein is CASRDRGSTEAFF.